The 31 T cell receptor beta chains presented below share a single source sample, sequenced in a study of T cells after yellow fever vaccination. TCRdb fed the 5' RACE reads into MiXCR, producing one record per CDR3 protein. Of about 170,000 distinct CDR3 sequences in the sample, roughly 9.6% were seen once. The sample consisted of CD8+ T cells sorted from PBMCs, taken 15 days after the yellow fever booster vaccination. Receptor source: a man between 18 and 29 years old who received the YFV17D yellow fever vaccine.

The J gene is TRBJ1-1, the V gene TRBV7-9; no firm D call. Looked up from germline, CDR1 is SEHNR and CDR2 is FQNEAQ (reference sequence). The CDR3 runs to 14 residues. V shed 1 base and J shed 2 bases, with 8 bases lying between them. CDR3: CASSLGSDNTEAFF. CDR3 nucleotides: TGTGCCAGCAGCTTAGGGTCGGATAACACTGAAGCTTTCTTT.

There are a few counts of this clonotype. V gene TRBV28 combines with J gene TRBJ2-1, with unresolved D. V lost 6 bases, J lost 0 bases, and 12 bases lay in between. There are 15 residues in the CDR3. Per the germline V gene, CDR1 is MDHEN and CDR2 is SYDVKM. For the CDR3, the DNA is TGTGCCAGCAGGGAAGATTTGAGCTCCTACAATGAGCAGTTCTTC. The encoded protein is CASREDLSSYNEQFF.

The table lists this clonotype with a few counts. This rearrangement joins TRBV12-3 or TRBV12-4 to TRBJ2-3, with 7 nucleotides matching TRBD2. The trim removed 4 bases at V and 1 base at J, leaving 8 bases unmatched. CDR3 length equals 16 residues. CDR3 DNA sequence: TGTGCCAGCAGTTCGGCTCCGGGGGGTGGCACAGATACGCAGTATTTT. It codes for CASSSAPGGGTDTQYF.

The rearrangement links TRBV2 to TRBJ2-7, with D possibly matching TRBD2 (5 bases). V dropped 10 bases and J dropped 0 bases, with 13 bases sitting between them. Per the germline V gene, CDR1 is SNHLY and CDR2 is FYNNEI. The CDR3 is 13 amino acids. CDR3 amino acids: CATIGLRSYEQYF. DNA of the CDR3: TGTGCCACCATCGGACTCCGCTCCTACGAGCAGTACTTC.

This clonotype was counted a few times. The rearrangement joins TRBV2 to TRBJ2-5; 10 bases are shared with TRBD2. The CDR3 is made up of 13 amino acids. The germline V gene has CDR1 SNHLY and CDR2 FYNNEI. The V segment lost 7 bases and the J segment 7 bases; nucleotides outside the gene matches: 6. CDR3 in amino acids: CASTGTSEVTQYF. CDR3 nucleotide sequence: TGTGCCAGCACGGGGACTAGCGAGGTGACCCAGTACTTC.

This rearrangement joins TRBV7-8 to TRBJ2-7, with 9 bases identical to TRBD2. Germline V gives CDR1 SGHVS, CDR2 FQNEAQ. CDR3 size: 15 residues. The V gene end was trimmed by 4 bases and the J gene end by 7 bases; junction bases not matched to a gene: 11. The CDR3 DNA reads TGTGCCAGCAGCTCCAGCCCAGCGGGGGGTTGGGAGCAGTACTTC. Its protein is CASSSSPAGGWEQYF.

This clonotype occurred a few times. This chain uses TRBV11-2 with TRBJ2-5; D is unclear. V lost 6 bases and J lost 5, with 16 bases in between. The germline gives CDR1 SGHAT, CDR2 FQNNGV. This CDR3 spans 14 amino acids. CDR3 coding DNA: TGTGCCAGCAGAACAGCCCTTTCCGGGGAGACCCAGTACTTC. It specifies CASRTALSGETQYF.

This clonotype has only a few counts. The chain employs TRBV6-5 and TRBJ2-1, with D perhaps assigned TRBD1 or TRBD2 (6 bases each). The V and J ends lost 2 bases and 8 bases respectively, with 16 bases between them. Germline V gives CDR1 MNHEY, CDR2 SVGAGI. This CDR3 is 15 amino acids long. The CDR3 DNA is TGTGCCAGCAGTTACCTGGCAGGGGAGGTTGATGAGCAGTTCTTC. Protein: CASSYLAGEVDEQFF.

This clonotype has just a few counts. The DNA of the CDR3 is TGCAGCGTTGAAGTAGGGGGCGTCAGTACTGAAGCTTTCTTT. It translates to CSVEVGGVSTEAFF. V is TRBV29-1 and J is TRBJ1-1, with 7 bases fitting TRBD1. This CDR3 is built from 14 residues. CDR1 and CDR2 from the germline V gene are SQVTM and ANQGSEA. The junction had 7 bases not matched to a gene; V was cut back by 1 base and J by 5 bases.

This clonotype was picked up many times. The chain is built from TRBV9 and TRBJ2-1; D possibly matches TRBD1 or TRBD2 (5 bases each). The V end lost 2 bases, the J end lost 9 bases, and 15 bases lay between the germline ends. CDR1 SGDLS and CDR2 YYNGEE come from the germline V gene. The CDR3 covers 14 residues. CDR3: CASSVGGGTPEQFF. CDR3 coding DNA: TGTGCCAGCAGCGTCGGCGGTGGGACCCCTGAGCAGTTCTTC.

DNA of the CDR3: TGTGCCAGCAGCTTAGTCGGGACCGGAGAGACCCAGTACTTC. It specifies CASSLVGTGETQYF. V and J are TRBV7-9 and TRBJ2-5; D is tentatively TRBD1 or TRBD2 (5 bases each). This CDR3 has 14 amino acids. The V end lost 1 base, the J end lost 4 bases, and 10 bases lay between the germline ends. Germline CDR1 and CDR2: SEHNR and FQNEAQ (reference sequence).

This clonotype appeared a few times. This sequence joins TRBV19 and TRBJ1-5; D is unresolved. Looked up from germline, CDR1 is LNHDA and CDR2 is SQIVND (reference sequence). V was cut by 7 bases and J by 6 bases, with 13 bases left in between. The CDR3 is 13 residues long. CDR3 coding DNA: TGTGCCAGTACAGTAGCAGGAAGTCAGCCCCAGCATTTT. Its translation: CASTVAGSQPQHF.

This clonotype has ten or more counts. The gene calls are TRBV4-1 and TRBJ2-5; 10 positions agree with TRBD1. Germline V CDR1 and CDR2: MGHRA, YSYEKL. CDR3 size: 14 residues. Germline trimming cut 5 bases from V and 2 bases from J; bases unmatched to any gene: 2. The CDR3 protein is CASSWDRGQETQYF. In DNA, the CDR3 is TGCGCCAGCAGCTGGGACAGGGGACAAGAGACCCAGTACTTC.

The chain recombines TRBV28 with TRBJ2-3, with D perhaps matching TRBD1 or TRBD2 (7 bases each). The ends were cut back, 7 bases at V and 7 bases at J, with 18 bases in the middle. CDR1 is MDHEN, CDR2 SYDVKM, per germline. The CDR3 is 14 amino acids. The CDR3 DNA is TGTGCCAGCAAGGGGCCAGGGGGAGGGAATACGCAGTATTTT. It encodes CASKGPGGGNTQYF. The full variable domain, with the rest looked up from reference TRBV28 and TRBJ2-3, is DVKVTQSSRYLVKRTGEKVFLECVQDMDHENMFWYRQDPGLGLRLIYFSYDVKMKEKGDIPEGYSVSREKKERFSLILESASTNQTSMYLCASKGPGGGNTQYFGPGTRLTVL.

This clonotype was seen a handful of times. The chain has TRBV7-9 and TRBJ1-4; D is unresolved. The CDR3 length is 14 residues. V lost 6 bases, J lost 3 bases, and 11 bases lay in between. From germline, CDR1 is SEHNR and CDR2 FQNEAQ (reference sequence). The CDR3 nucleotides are TGTGCCAGCAGTCAAGGTGGTCCTAATGAAAAACTGTTTTTT. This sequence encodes CASSQGGPNEKLFF.

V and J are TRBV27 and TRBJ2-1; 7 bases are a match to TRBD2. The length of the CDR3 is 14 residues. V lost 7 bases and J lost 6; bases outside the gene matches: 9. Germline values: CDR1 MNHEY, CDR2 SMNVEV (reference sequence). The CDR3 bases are TGTGCCAGCATAAGACTGGGGGGGATCAATGAGCAGTTCTTC. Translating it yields CASIRLGGINEQFF.

The CDR3 coding sequence is TGTGCCAGCAGTTCGTCAGGGGCGAATTTATATGGCTACACCTTC. Its protein product is CASSSSGANLYGYTF. The chain carries TRBV12-3 or TRBV12-4 and TRBJ1-2; maybe TRBD1 (6 bases). The germline V and J ends were trimmed by 4 bases and 5 bases, with 17 bases remaining between them. There are 15 residues in the CDR3.

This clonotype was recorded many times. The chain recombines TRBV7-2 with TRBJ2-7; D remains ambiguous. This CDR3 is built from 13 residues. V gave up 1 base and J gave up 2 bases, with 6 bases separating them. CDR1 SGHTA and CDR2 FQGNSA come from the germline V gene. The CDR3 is CASSLGRTYEQYF. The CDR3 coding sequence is TGTGCCAGCAGCTTAGGCAGGACCTACGAGCAGTACTTC.

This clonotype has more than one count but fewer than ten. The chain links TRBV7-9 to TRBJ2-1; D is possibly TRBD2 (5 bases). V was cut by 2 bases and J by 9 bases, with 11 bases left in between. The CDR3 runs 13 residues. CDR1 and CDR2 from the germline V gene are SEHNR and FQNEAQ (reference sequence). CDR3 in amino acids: CASSLNLRGEQFF. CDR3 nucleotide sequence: TGTGCCAGCAGCTTAAACCTACGGGGTGAGCAGTTCTTC.

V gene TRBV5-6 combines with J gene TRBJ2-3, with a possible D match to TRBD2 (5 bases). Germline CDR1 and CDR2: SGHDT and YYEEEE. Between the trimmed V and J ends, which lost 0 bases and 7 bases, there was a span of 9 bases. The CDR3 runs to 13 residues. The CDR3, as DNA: TGTGCCAGCAGCTTGGAGTGGGAGAATACGCAGTATTTT. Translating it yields CASSLEWENTQYF.

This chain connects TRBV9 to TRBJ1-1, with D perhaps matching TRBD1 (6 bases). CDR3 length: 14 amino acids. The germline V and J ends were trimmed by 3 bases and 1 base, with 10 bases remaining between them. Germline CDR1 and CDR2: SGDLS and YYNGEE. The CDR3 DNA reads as TGTGCCAGCAGCGAGAGGACAGCGAACACTGAAGCTTTCTTT. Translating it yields CASSERTANTEAFF.

CDR3 in amino acids: CASGPGLAGRDTQYF. The CDR3, as DNA: TGTGCCAGCGGTCCGGGGCTAGCGGGGAGAGATACGCAGTATTTT. The gene calls are TRBV21-1 and TRBJ2-3; TRBD2, the D gene given by the table, was not confirmed from the DNA. TRBV21-1 is labeled a pseudogene. This CDR3 is 15 amino acids long.

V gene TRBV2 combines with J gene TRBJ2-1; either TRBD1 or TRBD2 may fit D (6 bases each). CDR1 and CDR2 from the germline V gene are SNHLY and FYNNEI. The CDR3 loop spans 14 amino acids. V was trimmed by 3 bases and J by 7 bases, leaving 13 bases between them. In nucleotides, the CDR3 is TGTGCCAGCAGTGAGGGGGGCTTACTGAATGAGCAGTTCTTC. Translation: CASSEGGLLNEQFF.

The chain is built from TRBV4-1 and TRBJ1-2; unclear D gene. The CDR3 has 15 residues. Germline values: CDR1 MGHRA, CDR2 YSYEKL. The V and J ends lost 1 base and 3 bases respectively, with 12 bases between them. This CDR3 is CASSQVNPADYGYTF. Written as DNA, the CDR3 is TGCGCCAGCAGCCAAGTAAACCCGGCGGACTATGGCTACACCTTC.

The CDR3 spells CASSLGDRGQTQYF. For the CDR3, the DNA is TGTGCCAGCAGCTTAGGGGACAGGGGCCAGACCCAGTACTTC. This chain connects TRBV11-2 to TRBJ2-5; 10 bases map to TRBD1. Germline V gene data show CDR1 as SGHAT and CDR2 as FQNNGV. The length of the CDR3 is 14 residues. V was clipped by 1 base and J by 6 bases; unmatched bases: 2.

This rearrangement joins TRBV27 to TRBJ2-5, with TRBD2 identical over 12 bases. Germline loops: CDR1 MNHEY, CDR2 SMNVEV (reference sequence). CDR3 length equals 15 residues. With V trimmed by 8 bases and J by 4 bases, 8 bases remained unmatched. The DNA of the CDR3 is TGTGCCAGCGCTAGCGGGGGGGAAAGTCGAGAGACCCAGTACTTC. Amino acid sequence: CASASGGESRETQYF.

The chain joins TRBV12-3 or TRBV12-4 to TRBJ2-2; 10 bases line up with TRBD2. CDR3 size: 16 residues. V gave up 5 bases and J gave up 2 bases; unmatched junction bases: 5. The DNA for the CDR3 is TGTGCCAGCAGTACCGGGACTAGCGTTAACACCGGGGAGCTGTTTTTT. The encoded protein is CASSTGTSVNTGELFF.

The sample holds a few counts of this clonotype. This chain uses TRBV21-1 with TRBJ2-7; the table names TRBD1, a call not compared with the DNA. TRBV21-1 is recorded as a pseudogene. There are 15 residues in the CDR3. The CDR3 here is CASSKARGRAYEQYF. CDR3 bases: TGTGCCAGCAGCAAAGCCCGGGGGAGAGCCTACGAGCAGTACTTC.

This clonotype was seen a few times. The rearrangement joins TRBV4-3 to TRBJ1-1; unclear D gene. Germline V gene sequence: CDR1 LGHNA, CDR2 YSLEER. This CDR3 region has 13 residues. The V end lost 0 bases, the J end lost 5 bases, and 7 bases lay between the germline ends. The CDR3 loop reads CASSQEGVTEAFF. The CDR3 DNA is TGCGCCAGCAGCCAAGAGGGAGTTACTGAAGCTTTCTTT.

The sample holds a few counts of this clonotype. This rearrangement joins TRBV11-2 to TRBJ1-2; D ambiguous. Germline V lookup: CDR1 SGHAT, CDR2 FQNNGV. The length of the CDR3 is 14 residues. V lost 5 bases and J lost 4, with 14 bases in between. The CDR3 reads CASSPGGSTYGYTF. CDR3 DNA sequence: TGTGCCAGCAGCCCCGGAGGGAGCACCTATGGCTACACCTTC.

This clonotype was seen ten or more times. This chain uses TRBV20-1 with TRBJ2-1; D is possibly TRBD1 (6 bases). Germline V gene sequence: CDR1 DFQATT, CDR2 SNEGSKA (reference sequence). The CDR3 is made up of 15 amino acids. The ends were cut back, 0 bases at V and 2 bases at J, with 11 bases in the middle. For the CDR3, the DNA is TGCAGTGCTAGAGATTCGACAGGCCCCTACAATGAGCAGTTCTTC. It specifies CSARDSTGPYNEQFF.